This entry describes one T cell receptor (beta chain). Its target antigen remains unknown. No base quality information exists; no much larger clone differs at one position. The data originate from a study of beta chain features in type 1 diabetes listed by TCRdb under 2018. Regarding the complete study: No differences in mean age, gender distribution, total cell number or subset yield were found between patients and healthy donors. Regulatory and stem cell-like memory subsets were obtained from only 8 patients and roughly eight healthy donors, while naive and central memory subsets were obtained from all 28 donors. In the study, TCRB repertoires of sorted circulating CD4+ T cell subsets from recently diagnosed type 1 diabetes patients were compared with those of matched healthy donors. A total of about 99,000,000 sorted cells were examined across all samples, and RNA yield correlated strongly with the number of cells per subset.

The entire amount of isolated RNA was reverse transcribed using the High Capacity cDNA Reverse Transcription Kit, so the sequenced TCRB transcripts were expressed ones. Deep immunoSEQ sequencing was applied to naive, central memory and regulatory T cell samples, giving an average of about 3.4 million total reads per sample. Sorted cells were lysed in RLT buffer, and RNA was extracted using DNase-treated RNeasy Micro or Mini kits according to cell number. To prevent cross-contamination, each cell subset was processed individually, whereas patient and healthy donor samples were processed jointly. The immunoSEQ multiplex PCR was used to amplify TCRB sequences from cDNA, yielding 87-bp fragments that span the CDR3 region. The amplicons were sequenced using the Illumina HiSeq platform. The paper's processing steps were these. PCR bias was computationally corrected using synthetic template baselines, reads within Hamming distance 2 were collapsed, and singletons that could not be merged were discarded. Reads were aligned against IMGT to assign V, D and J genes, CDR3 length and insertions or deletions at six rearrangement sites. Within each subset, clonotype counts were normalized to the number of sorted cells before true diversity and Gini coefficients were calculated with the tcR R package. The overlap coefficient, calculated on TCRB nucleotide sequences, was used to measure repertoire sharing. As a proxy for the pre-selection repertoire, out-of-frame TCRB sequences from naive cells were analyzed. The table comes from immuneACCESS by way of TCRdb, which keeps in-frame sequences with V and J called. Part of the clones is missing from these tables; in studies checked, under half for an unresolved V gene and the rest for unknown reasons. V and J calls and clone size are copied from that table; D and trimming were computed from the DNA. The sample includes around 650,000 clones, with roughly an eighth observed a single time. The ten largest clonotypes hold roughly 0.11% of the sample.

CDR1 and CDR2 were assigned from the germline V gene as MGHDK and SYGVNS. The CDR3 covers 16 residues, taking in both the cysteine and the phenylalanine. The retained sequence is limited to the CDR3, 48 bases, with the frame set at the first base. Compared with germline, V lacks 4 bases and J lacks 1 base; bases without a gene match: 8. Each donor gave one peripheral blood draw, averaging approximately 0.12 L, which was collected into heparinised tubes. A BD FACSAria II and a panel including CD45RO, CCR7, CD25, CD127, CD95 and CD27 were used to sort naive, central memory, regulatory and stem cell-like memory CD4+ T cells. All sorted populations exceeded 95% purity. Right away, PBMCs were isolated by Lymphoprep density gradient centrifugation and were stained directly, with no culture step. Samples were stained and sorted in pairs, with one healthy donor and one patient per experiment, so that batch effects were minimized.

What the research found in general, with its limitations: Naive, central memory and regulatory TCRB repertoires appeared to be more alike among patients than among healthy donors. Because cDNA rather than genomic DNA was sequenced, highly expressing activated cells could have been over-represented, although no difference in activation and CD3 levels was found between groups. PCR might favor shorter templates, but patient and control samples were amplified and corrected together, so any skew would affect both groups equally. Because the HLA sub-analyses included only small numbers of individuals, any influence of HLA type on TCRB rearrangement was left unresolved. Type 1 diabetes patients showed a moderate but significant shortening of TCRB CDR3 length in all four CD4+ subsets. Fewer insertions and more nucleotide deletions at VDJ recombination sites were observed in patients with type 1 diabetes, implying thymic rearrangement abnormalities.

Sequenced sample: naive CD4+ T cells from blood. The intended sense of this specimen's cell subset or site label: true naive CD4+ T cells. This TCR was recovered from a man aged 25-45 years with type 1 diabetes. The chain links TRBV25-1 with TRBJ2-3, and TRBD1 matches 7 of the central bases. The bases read TGTGCCAGCAGTGGGGTTAGGGGGCCTGGCACAGATACGCAGTATTTT. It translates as CASSGVRGPGTDTQYF.